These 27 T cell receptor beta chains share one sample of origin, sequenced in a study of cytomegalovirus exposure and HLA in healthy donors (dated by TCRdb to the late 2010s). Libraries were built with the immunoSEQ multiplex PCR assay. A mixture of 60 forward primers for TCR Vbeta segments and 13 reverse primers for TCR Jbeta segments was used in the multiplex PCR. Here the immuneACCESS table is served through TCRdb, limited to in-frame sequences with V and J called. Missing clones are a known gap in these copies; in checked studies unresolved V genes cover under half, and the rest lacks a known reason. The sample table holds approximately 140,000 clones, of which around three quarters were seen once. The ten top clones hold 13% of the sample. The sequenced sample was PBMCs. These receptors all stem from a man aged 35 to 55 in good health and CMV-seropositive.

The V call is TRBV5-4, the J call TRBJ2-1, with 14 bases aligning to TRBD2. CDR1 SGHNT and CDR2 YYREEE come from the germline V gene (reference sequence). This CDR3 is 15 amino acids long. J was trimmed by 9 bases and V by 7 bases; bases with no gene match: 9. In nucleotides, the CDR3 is TGTGCCAGCGGGCCCGGGACTAGCGGGAGCGGTGAGCAGTTCTTC. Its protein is CASGPGTSGSGEQFF.

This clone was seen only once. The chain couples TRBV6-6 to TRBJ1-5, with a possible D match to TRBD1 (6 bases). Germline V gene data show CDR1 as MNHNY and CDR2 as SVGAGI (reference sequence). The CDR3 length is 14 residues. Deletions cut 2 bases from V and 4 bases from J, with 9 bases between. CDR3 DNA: TGTGCCAGCAGTTACACTGGACAGAATCAGCCCCAGCATTTT. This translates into CASSYTGQNQPQHF.

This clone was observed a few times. CDR3 sequence reads: CASTDSQGIPGNTIYF. CDR3 bases: TGTGCCAGTACGGACAGTCAGGGGATCCCTGGAAACACCATATATTTT. This sequence joins TRBV28 and TRBJ1-3; TRBD1 is a possible D gene (6 bases). V was cut by 9 bases and J by 2 bases, with 20 bases left in between. Germline CDR1 and CDR2: MDHEN and SYDVKM. This CDR3 region has 16 residues.

In nucleotides, the CDR3 is TGTGCCAGCAGTTCCCCTGGACTAGCGGGCCAGTACGAGCAGTACTTC. Translation gives CASSSPGLAGQYEQYF. This sequence joins TRBV25-1 and TRBJ2-7; 11 bases fit TRBD2. The CDR3 extends over 16 amino acids. Germline CDR1 MGHDK, CDR2 SYGVNS. Germline trimming cut 5 bases from V and 4 bases from J; bases unmatched to any gene: 10.

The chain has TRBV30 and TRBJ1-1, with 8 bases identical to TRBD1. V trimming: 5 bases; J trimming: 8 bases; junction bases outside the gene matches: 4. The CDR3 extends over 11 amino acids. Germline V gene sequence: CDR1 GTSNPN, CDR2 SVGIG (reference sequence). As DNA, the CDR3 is TGTGCCTGGGCTCGGGACAGGGAAGCTTTCTTT. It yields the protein CAWARDREAFF.

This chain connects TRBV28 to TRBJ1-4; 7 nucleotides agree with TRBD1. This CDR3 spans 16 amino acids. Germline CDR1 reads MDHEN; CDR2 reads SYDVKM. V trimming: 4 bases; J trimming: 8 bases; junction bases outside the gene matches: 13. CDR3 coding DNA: TGTGCCAGCAGTTGGCTAGGGGGCGCGGGGGGAGAAAAACTGTTTTTT. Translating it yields CASSWLGGAGGEKLFF.

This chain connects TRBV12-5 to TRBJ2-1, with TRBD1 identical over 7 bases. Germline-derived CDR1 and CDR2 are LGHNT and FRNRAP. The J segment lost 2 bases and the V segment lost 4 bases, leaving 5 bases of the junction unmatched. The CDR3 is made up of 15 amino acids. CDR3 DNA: TGTGCTAGTGGTTCCGCCGGGACAGCCTACAATGAGCAGTTCTTC. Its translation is CASGSAGTAYNEQFF.

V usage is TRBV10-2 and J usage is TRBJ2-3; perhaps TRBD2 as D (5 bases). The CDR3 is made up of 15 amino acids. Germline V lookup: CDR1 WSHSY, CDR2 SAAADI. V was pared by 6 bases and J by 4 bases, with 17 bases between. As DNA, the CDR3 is TGCGCCAGCAGCCCCGCCGCCAGGCGGGCAGATACGCAGTATTTT. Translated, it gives CASSPAARRADTQYF.

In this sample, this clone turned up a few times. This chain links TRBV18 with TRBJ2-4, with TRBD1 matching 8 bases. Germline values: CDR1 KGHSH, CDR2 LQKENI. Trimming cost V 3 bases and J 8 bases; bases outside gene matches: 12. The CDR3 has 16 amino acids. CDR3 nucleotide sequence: TGTGCCAGCTCACCGCCGGGGGACAGGTCCATGTACATTCAGTACTTC. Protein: CASSPPGDRSMYIQYF.

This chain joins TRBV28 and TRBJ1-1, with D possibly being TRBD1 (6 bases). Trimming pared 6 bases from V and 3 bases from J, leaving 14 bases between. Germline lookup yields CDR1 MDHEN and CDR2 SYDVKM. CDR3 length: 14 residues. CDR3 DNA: TGTGCCAGCAGCCTCCCTGACAGGTACACTGAAGCTTTCTTT. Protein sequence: CASSLPDRYTEAFF.

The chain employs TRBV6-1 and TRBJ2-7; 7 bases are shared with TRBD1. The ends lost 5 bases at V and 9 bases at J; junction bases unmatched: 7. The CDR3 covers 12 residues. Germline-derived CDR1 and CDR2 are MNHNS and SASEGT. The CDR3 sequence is CASSLTGVRQYF. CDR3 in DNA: TGTGCCAGCAGTTTAACAGGGGTTAGGCAGTACTTC.

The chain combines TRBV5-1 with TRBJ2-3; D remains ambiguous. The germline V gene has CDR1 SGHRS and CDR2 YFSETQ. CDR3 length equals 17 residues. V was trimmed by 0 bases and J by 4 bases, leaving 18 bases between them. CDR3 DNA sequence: TGCGCCAGCAGCTTGGTCCCTCCCCCGCGGTCGTCAGATACGCAGTATTTT. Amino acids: CASSLVPPPRSSDTQYF.

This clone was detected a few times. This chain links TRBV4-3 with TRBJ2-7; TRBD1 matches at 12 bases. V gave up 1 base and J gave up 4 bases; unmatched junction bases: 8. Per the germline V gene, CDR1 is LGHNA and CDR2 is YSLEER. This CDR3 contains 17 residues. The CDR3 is CASSQVLPGQGAYEQYF. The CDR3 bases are TGCGCCAGCAGCCAAGTCCTCCCGGGACAGGGGGCTTACGAGCAGTACTTC.

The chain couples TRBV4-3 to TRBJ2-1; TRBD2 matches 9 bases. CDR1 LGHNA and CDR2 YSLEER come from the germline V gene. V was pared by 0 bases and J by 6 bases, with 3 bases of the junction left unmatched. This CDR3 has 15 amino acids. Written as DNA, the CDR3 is TGCGCCAGCAGCCAAGAAGTACTAGCGGGCAATGAGCAGTTCTTC. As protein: CASSQEVLAGNEQFF.

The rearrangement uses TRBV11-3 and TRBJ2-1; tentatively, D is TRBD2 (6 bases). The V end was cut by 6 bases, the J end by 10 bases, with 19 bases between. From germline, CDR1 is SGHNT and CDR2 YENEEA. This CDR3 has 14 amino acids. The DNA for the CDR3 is TGTGCCAGCAGACCATCGGGGGACCTAGGGGAGCAGTTCTTC. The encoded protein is CASRPSGDLGEQFF. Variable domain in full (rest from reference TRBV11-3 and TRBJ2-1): EAGVVQSPRYKIIEKKQPVAFWCNPISGHNTLYWYLQNLGQGPELLIRYENEEAVDDSQLPKDRFSAERLKGVDSTLKIQPAELGDSAVYLCASRPSGDLGEQFFGPGTRLTVL.

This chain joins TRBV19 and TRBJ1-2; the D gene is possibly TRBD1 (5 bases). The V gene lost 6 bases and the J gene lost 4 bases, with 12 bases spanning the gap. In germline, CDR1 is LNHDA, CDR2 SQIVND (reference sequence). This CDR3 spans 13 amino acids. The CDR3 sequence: CASRVDRLYGYTF. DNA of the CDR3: TGTGCCAGTAGGGTTGACAGACTCTATGGCTACACCTTC.

DNA of the CDR3: TGTGCCAGCAGCTTAATCACCGAGCTCTCAGGAGATACGCAGTATTTT. The encoded protein is CASSLITELSGDTQYF. The chain combines TRBV5-4 with TRBJ2-3; D uncertain. CDR1 SGHNT and CDR2 YYREEE come from the germline V gene (reference sequence). V lost 2 bases, J lost 5 bases, and 18 bases lay in between. This CDR3 comprises 16 residues.

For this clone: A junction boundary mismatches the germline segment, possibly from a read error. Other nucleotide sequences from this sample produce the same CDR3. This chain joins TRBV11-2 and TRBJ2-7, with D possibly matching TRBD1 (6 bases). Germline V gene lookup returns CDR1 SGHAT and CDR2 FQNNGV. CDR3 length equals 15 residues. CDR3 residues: CASSSSTGLLYEQYF. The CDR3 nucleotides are TGTGCCAGCAGCTCCTCTACAGGGTTGCTCTACGAGCAGTACTTT.

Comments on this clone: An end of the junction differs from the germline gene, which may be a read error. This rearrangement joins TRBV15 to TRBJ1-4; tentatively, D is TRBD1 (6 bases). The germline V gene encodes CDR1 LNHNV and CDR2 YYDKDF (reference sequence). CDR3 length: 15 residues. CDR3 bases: TGTGCCACCAGCAGAGGGGACAACTTGGGGGAAAAACTGTCTTTT. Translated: CATSRGDNLGEKLSF. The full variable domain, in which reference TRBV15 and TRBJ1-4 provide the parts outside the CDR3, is DAMVIQNPRYQVTQFGKPVTLSCSQTLNHNVMYWYQQKSSQAPKLLFHYYDKDFNNEADTPDNFQSRRPNTSFCFLDIRSPGLGDTAMYLCATSRGDNLGEKLSFGSGTQLSVL.

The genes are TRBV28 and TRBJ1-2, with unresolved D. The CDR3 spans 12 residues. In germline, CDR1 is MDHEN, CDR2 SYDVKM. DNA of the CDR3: TGTGCTTCGCGGACTTGGGAAGGCGGCTACACCTTC. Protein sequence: CASRTWEGGYTF.

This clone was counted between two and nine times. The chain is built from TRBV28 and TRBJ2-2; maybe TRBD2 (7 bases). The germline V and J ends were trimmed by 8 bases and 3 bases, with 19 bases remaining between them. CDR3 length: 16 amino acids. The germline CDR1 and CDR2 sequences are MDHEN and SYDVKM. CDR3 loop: CASLLTSAGDTGELFF. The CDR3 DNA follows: TGTGCCAGCCTACTTACTAGCGCAGGGGACACCGGGGAGCTGTTTTTT.

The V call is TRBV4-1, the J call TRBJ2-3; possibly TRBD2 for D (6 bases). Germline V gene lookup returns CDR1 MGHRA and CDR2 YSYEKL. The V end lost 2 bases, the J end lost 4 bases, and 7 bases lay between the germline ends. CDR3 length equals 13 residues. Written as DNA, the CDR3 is TGCGCCAGCAGCCAAACGGGAGCAGATACGCAGTATTTT. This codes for CASSQTGADTQYF.

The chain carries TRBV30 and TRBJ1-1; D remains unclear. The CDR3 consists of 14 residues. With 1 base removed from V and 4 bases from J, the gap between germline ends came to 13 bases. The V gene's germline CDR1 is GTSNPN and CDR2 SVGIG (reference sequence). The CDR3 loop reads CAWSAEARSTEAFF. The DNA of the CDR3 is TGTGCCTGGAGTGCAGAAGCCCGGAGCACTGAAGCTTTCTTT.

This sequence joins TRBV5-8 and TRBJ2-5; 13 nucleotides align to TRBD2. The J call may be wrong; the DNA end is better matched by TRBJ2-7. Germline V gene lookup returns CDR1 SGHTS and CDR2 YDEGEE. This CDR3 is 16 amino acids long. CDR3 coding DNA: TGTGCCAGCAGCTCGTCCGGACTAGCGGGAGTCTACGAGCAGTACTTC. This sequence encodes CASSSSGLAGVYEQYF.

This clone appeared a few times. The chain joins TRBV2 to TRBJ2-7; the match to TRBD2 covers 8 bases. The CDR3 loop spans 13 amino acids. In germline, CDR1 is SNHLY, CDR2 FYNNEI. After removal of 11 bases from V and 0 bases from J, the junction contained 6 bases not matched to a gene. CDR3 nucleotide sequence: TGTGCCCTCGCCGGGGGGGGCTCCTACGAGCAGTACTTC. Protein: CALAGGGSYEQYF. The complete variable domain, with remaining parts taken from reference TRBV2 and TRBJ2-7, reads EPEVTQTPSHQVTQMGQEVILRCVPISNHLYFYWYRQILGQKVEFLVSFYNNEISEKSEIFDDQFSVERPDGSNFTLKIRSTKLEDSAMYFCALAGGGSYEQYFGPGTRLTVT.

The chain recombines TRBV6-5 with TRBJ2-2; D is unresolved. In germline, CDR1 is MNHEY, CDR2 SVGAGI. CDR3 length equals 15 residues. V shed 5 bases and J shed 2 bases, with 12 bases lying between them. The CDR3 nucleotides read TGTGCCAGCAGTCGTATCCGGGTAAACACCGGGGAGCTGTTTTTT. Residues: CASSRIRVNTGELFF.

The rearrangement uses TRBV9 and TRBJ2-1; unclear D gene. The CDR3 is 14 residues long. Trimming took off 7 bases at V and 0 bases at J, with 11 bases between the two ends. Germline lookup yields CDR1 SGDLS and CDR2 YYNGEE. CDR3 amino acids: CASSAASSYNEQFF. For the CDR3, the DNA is TGTGCCAGCTCCGCCGCTAGCTCCTACAATGAGCAGTTCTTC.